Here is one T cell receptor beta chain with its context. Its antigen is not identified. Researchers took blood at baseline, on cycle 4 day 1, and on cycle 7 day 1. This entry comes from a study of OX40 agonist ivuxolimab in advanced cancers. Using immunoSEQ multiplex PCR, the repertoire was profiled, and TCRdb retains in-frame clones only, with some absent. The table has over 35,000 clones, around nine tenths seen once. Study results and caveats: On average, a greater number of expanded clones characterised CD8+ T cells relative to CD4+.

Germline V gene sequence: CDR1 MNHNS, CDR2 SASEGT. V shed 7 bases and J shed 4 bases, with 13 bases lying between them. The CDR3 covers 13 residues. The material sequenced was CD4+ or CD8+ T cells sorted from blood, taken in a trial of the OX40 agonist ivuxolimab. The receptor was isolated from an adult with an advanced solid tumor such as melanoma, head and neck, liver or kidney cancer. The genes are TRBV6-1 and TRBJ1-1; D is unclear. The CDR3 here is CASKETHRTEAFF. CDR3 sequence (DNA): TGTGCCAGCAAGGAGACACATCGCACTGAAGCTTTCTTT.